A single sample is the source of the 25 T cell receptor beta chains below, sequenced in a study of T cell repertoires in cytomegalovirus infection. These receptors are not linked to any known antigen. One entry per CDR3 protein results from TCRdb running MiXCR on the reads. The repertoire holds roughly 180,000 distinct CDR3 sequences, with less than 25% as singletons. The source material was CD8+ T cells from cultured PBMCs, sampled from culture after CMV antigen stimulation. These receptors all come from a human donor in good health (CMV status not recorded). Some clones in this sample may be carry-over from other donors' samples.

This clonotype has just a few counts. The chain couples TRBV12-3 or TRBV12-4 to TRBJ2-7; possibly TRBD1 or TRBD2 for D (6 bases each). The CDR3 sequence is 13 residues long. V shed 3 bases and J shed 3 bases, with 9 bases lying between them. Here the CDR3 DNA reads TGTGCCAGCAGTTTGGAGGGGGTCTACGAGCAGTACTTC. Translation gives CASSLEGVYEQYF.

This clonotype has only a few counts. CDR3 loop: CASSPRGGGKSPLHF. CDR3 DNA: TGTGCCAGCAGCCCACGGGGGGGTGGGAAGTCACCCCTCCACTTT. The gene calls are TRBV7-2 and TRBJ1-6, with a weak D call TRBD1 (5 bases). Germline CDR1 is SGHTA and CDR2 is FQGNSA. Between the trimmed V and J ends, which lost 5 bases and 10 bases, there was a span of 18 bases. There are 15 residues in the CDR3.

This clonotype has only a few counts. V usage is TRBV7-2 and J usage is TRBJ2-7; either TRBD1 or TRBD2 may supply D (5 bases each). There are 16 residues in the CDR3. V gave up 0 bases and J gave up 4 bases, with 16 bases separating them. CDR1 SGHTA and CDR2 FQGNSA come from the germline V gene. The CDR3 here is CASSLASPGRMYEQYF. CDR3 in DNA: TGTGCCAGCAGCTTAGCGAGCCCGGGACGGATGTACGAGCAGTACTTC.

The genes are TRBV12-3 or TRBV12-4 and TRBJ2-7, with TRBD1 identical over 8 bases. This CDR3 is 15 amino acids long. Trimming took 4 bases from V and 2 from J; bases not matched to a gene: 7. The CDR3 DNA is TGTGCCAGCAGTTATGACAGGGGCTCTGCCTACGAGCAGTACTTC. Translating gives CASSYDRGSAYEQYF.

This clonotype turned up a few times. This chain connects TRBV20-1 to TRBJ2-2; possibly TRBD1 or TRBD2 for D (5 bases each). The CDR3 covers 15 residues. Germline V CDR1 and CDR2: DFQATT, SNEGSKA (reference sequence). V gave up 1 base and J gave up 3 bases, with 12 bases separating them. The CDR3: CSARVPRGDTGELFF. The CDR3 nucleotides are TGCAGTGCTAGAGTCCCGAGAGGGGACACCGGGGAGCTGTTTTTT.

The CDR3 nucleotides read TGTGCCAGCCTCCGGAGGGGGGACACTGAAGCTTTCTTT. This translates into CASLRRGDTEAFF. The V gene is TRBV6-5, the J gene TRBJ1-1, with D possibly being TRBD1 (6 bases). V lost 8 bases and J 3 bases, leaving 13 bases between the germline ends. This CDR3 has 13 residues. Germline V lookup: CDR1 MNHEY, CDR2 SVGAGI.

This clonotype was observed many times. This rearrangement joins TRBV12-3 or TRBV12-4 to TRBJ1-2; D remains ambiguous. V was trimmed by 7 bases and J by 6 bases, leaving 9 bases between them. This CDR3 has 11 residues. DNA of the CDR3: TGTGCCAGCAAAACGGCAGATGGCTACACCTTC. Translation: CASKTADGYTF.

The chain carries TRBV4-1 and TRBJ2-7; the match to TRBD2 covers 8 bases. The CDR3 is 15 amino acids. V was pared by 0 bases and J by 3 bases, with 4 bases of the junction left unmatched. CDR1 is MGHRA, CDR2 YSYEKL, per germline. The chain's CDR3 is CASSQEGTRFYEQYF. CDR3 nucleotides: TGCGCCAGCAGCCAAGAGGGGACTAGATTCTACGAGCAGTACTTC.

This clonotype was found a few times. The chain joins TRBV27 to TRBJ2-4; no reliable D call. Per the germline V gene, CDR1 is MNHEY and CDR2 is SMNVEV (reference sequence). CDR3 length equals 11 residues. The V and J ends lost 7 bases and 8 bases respectively, with 9 bases between them. The CDR3 loop is CASIRGDIQYF. The DNA of the CDR3 is TGTGCCAGCATCCGAGGAGACATTCAGTACTTC.

V and J are TRBV4-3 and TRBJ1-6; D remains unclear. Germline CDR1 is LGHNA and CDR2 is YSLEER. V gave up 0 bases and J gave up 0 bases, with 9 bases separating them. This CDR3 is 17 amino acids long. Written as DNA, the CDR3 is TGCGCCAGCAGCCAAGATGTGGAGAGCTCCTATAATTCACCCCTCCACTTT. This encodes CASSQDVESSYNSPLHF.

This clonotype qualifies as medium-sized. The V call is TRBV10-3, the J call TRBJ1-3, with 10 nucleotides matching TRBD1. Germline lookup yields CDR1 ENHRY and CDR2 SYGVKD. The CDR3 is made up of 19 amino acids. The V segment lost 8 bases and the J segment 1 base; nucleotides outside the gene matches: 17. CDR3 sequence: CAILMTVTGTGDSGNTIYF. As DNA, the CDR3 is TGTGCCATCTTGATGACTGTGACCGGGACAGGGGATTCTGGAAACACCATATATTTT.

This clonotype has at least ten counts. The CDR3 region is CASSRPNTGTGVFGPSGNTIYF. The CDR3 DNA sequence: TGTGCCAGCAGCAGACCTAATACCGGGACAGGGGTGTTTGGCCCTTCTGGAAACACCATATATTTT. This rearrangement joins TRBV7-9 to TRBJ1-3; 10 positions agree with TRBD1. Germline trimming cut 5 bases from V and 1 base from J; bases unmatched to any gene: 23. The germline V gene encodes CDR1 SEHNR and CDR2 FQNEAQ (reference sequence). This CDR3 has 22 residues.

The chain has TRBV24-1 and TRBJ2-1; 7 bases are shared with TRBD1. Trimming took 4 bases from V and 8 from J; bases not matched to a gene: 13. The CDR3 length is 16 residues. Germline-derived CDR1 and CDR2 are KGHDR and SFDVKD. The CDR3 is CATSDPRQGGRDEQFF. DNA for the CDR3: TGTGCCACCAGTGACCCACGACAGGGTGGTAGAGATGAGCAGTTCTTC.

This clonotype came up a few times. CDR3 residues: CASRGTAYGYTF. The CDR3 coding sequence is TGTGCCAGCAGAGGGACGGCTTATGGCTACACCTTC. The rearrangement links TRBV2 to TRBJ1-2; tentative D call: TRBD1 (5 bases). Trimming removed 6 bases from V and 5 bases from J, with 10 bases in between. The germline CDR1 and CDR2 sequences are SNHLY and FYNNEI. This CDR3 has 12 amino acids.

This clonotype was counted only a few times. V usage is TRBV7-9 and J usage is TRBJ1-2, with unresolved D. In germline, CDR1 is SEHNR, CDR2 FQNEAQ (reference sequence). Trimming shortened V by 7 bases and J by 8 bases, and 23 bases separated the two germline ends. CDR3 size: 15 residues. Here the CDR3 reads CASTPRERGPGGYTF. CDR3 coding DNA: TGTGCCAGCACCCCGAGGGAACGGGGTCCTGGGGGCTACACCTTC.

V and J are TRBV7-6 and TRBJ2-5, with D tentatively TRBD2 (7 bases). This CDR3 spans 15 amino acids. The V end was cut by 1 base, the J end by 5 bases, with 14 bases between. The germline V gene encodes CDR1 SGHVS and CDR2 FNYEAQ. The CDR3 DNA reads as TGTGCCAGCAGCTTAGGAGGGGGGGCTCCGGAGACCCAGTACTTC. Protein: CASSLGGGAPETQYF.

The rearrangement uses TRBV6-2 or TRBV6-3 and TRBJ2-1, with D possibly TRBD1 on 6 matching bases. The germline V gene has CDR1 MNHEY and CDR2 SVGEGT. The germline V and J ends were trimmed by 2 bases and 9 bases, with 11 bases remaining between them. This CDR3 has 13 residues. The CDR3 coding sequence is TGTGCCAGCAGTTACGTCCAGGGGATTGAGCAGTTCTTC. This gives the protein CASSYVQGIEQFF.

The chain links TRBV7-8 to TRBJ2-7; tentative D call: TRBD1 (6 bases). The CDR3 extends over 16 amino acids. Trimming shortened V by 2 bases and J by 6 bases, and 20 bases separated the two germline ends. The V gene's germline CDR1 is SGHVS and CDR2 FQNEAQ. The CDR3 region is CASSLWARTVQFEQYF. The CDR3 DNA sequence: TGTGCCAGCAGCTTATGGGCGCGGACAGTCCAGTTCGAGCAGTACTTC.

This clonotype has more than one count but fewer than ten. V usage is TRBV14 and J usage is TRBJ1-2; tentative D call: TRBD1 (6 bases). CDR3 length: 12 amino acids. V dropped 6 bases and J dropped 4 bases, with 9 bases sitting between them. From germline, CDR1 is SGHDN and CDR2 FVKESK. CDR3: CASSPTGYGYTF. The CDR3 nucleotides read TGTGCCAGCAGTCCGACAGGCTATGGCTACACCTTC.

V is TRBV29-1 and J is TRBJ2-5, with D perhaps TRBD2 (6 bases). Germline loops: CDR1 SQVTM, CDR2 ANQGSEA. The CDR3 covers 13 residues. V gave up 5 bases and J gave up 2 bases, with 12 bases separating them. As DNA, the CDR3 is TGCAGCGTTCAGGAGGGCTTGCAAGAGACCCAGTACTTC. It translates to CSVQEGLQETQYF.

This sequence joins TRBV12-3 or TRBV12-4 and TRBJ1-1; possible D gene TRBD1, 5 bases. This CDR3 has 14 amino acids. Trimming removed 7 bases at V and 6 bases at J, with 18 bases between. The CDR3 here is CASNPGPQGSEAFF. The CDR3 DNA reads as TGTGCCAGCAACCCCGGTCCCCAGGGATCTGAAGCTTTCTTT.

This clonotype was recorded a few times. This chain uses TRBV7-9 with TRBJ2-7; D is uncertain. V was pared by 0 bases and J by 3 bases, with 15 bases between. The CDR3 consists of 16 residues. Germline CDR1 SEHNR, CDR2 FQNEAQ (reference sequence). This chain's CDR3 is CASSLALNPYSYEQYF. CDR3 nucleotides: TGTGCCAGCAGCTTAGCTCTAAACCCTTACAGCTACGAGCAGTACTTC.

There are a few counts of this clonotype. The J gene is TRBJ1-2, the V gene TRBV4-1; D is unresolved. The CDR3 sequence is 17 residues long. Trimming stripped 3 bases from V and 8 bases from J, with 25 bases between. The germline V gene has CDR1 MGHRA and CDR2 YSYEKL. CDR3 loop: CASSHLRREEGVGGYTF. The CDR3 region has the DNA TGCGCCAGCAGCCACTTGCGAAGGGAAGAGGGAGTGGGAGGCTACACCTTC.

J is TRBJ2-5 and V is TRBV28; no clear D gene. CDR1 and CDR2 (germline): MDHEN, SYDVKM. V dropped 3 bases and J dropped 7 bases, with 18 bases sitting between them. There are 15 residues in the CDR3. The CDR3 loop reads CASSLVGRSARTQYF. CDR3 in DNA: TGTGCCAGCAGTTTGGTTGGCAGGTCGGCGCGGACCCAGTACTTC.

V and J are TRBV6-2 or TRBV6-3 and TRBJ2-7; D is perhaps TRBD1 (5 bases). The CDR3 has 17 amino acids. Trimming pared 0 bases from V and 1 base from J, leaving 16 bases between. Germline V gives CDR1 MNHEY, CDR2 SVGEGT. The CDR3 nucleotides read TGTGCCAGCAGTTACTCGAACACAGGCGTCTTTTCCTACGAGCAGTACTTC. Its protein is CASSYSNTGVFSYEQYF.